The source of this T cell receptor beta chain is a study of T cells after yellow fever vaccination. A 5'RACE template-switching step, the method used to make TCR cDNA, added a universal primer site and UMIs. TCRdb recomputed calls from the 5' RACE reads with MiXCR, one row per CDR3 protein. The data contain just under 30,000 distinct CDR3 sequences, 5% of them singletons. Study findings and constraints: Booster samples showed a return of most primary-vaccination clones (roughly 95% CD4, roughly 85% CD8). The secondary response was weaker, and its peak arrived faster, on day 5 versus 15.

This clonotype showed up many times. Its antigen is not known. V was pared by 6 bases and J by 8 bases, with 18 bases of the junction left unmatched. The CDR3 has 17 residues. Per germline, CDR1 SGDLS and CDR2 YYNGEE. This sequence originates from a man aged 25 to 45 who received the YFV17D yellow fever vaccine. The chain employs TRBV9 and TRBJ2-1, with 9 bases matching TRBD2. Source: CD8+ T cells sorted from PBMCs, taken 10 days after the yellow fever booster vaccination. The CDR3 coding sequence is TGTGCCAGCAACGAAAATACGGCGGGAGGGCCGTCGGATGAGCAGTTCTTC. It yields the protein CASNENTAGGPSDEQFF. Full variable domain (outside the CDR3, taken from reference TRBV9 and TRBJ2-1): DSGVTQTPKHLITATGQRVTLRCSPRSGDLSVYWYQQSLDQGLQFLIQYYNGEERAKGNILERFSAQQFPDLHSELNLSSLELGDSALYFCASNENTAGGPSDEQFFGPGTRLTVL.